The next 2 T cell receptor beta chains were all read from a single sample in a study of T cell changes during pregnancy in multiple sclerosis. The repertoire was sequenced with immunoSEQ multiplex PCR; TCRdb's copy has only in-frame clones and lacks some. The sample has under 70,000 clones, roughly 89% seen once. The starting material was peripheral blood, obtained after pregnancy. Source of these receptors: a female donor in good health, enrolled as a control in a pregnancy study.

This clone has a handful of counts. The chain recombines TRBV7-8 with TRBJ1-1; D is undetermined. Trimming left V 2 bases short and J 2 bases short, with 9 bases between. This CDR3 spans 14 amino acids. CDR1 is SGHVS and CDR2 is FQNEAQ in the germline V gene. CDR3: CASSLRHPNTEAFF. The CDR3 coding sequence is TGTGCCAGCAGCTTAAGACACCCCAACACTGAAGCTTTCTTT.

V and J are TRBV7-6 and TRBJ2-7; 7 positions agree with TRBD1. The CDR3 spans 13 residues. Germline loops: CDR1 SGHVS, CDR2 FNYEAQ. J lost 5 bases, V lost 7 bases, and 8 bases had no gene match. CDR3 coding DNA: TGTGCCAGCACCACCACAGGGGTCCACGAGCAGTACTTC. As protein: CASTTTGVHEQYF.